This T cell receptor beta chain was captured by sequencing in a study of shared clonotypes between healthy human individuals. This clone came up a few times. The antigen remains unidentified. Authors' methods: Filtering differed since immunoSEQ provided only junctions, with no quality scores. TCRdb keeps only in-frame clones here, not all; method: immunoSEQ multiplex PCR. V and J calls and clone size are as listed in that table; D and trimming were resolved from the DNA. The table shows about 1 million clones, with about 75% occurring only once. The study, taken as a whole, reports: Sampling was confined to blood; repertoires within tissues likely differ. Compared with memory subsets, naive subsets generally had larger estimated richness.

Caucasian adults living in Nashville, Tennessee, provided all samples. Sequencing used memory CD4+ T cells sorted from blood. Subset noted: CD45RA-negative fraction. The source of this sequence is a man between 18 and 35 years old in good health.

The CDR3 DNA reads as TGCGCCAGCAGCTTGACTAGCGGGAGGAGGGACAGAAACATTCAGTACTTC. This translates into CASSLTSGRRDRNIQYF. This sequence joins TRBV5-1 and TRBJ2-4, with 12 bases aligning to TRBD2. This CDR3 contains 17 residues. Germline CDR1 and CDR2: SGHRS and YFSETQ. Unmatched junction bases numbered 8, after V lost 1 base and J lost 6 bases.